This T cell receptor beta chain emerged from a study of T-cell reconstitution after alpha-beta-depleted transplantation in children. A few counts support this clonotype. The authors prepared the TCRbeta library with unique molecular identifiers. TCRdb processed the PCR reads anew with MiXCR; each CDR3 protein has one entry. The sample consists of about 360,000 distinct CDR3 sequences, about an eighth of them appearing once. Germline CDR1 is MNHNY and CDR2 is SVGAGI (reference sequence). This CDR3 comprises 13 residues. Losses at the gene ends were 8 bases for V and 6 bases for J; bases not matched to a gene: 7.

The chain joins TRBV6-6 to TRBJ2-1; 7 bases fit TRBD2. The starting material was PBMCs, obtained from the stem cell graft. The sequence derives from a human donor who donated a stem cell graft to a child with Fanconi anemia. The CDR3 is CASGHGGSNEQFF. The CDR3 coding sequence is TGTGCCAGCGGCCACGGGGGGAGCAATGAGCAGTTCTTC.